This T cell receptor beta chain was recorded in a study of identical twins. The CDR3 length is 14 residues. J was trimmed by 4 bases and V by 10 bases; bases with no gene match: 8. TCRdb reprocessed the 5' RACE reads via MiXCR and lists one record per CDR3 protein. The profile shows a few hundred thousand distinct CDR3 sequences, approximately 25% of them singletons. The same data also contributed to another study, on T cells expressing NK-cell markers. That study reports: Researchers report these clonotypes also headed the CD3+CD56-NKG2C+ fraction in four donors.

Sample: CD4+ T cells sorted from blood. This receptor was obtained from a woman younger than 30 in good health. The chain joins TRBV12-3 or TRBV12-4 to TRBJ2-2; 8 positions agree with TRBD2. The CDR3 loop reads CATRPSGSTGELFF. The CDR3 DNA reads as TGTGCCACCCGGCCCAGCGGGAGCACCGGGGAGCTGTTTTTT.